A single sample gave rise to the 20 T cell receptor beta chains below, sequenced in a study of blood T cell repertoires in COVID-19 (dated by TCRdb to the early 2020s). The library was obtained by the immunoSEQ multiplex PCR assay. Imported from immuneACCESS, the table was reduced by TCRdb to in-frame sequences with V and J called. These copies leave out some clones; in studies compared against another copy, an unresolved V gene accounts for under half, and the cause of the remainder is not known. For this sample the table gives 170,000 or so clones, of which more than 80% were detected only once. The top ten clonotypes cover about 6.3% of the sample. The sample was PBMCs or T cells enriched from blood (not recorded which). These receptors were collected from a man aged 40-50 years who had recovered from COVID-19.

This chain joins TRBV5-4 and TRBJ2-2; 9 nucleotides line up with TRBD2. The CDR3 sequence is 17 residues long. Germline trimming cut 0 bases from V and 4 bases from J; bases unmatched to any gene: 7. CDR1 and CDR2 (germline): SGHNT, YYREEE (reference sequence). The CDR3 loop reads CASSLAWTSEPTGELFF. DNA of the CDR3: TGTGCCAGCAGCTTGGCGTGGACTAGCGAGCCCACCGGGGAGCTGTTTTTT.

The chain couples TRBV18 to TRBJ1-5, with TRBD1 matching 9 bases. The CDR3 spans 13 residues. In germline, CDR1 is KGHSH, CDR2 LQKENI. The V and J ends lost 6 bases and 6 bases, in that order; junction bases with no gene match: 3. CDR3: CASSWDRVQPQHF. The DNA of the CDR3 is TGTGCCAGCTCGTGGGACAGGGTTCAGCCCCAGCATTTT.

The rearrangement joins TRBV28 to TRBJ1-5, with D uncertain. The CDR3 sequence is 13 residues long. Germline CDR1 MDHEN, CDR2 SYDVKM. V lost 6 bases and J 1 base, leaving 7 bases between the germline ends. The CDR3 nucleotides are TGTGCCAGCAGCCTAGGAAGCAATCAGCCCCAGCATTTT. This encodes CASSLGSNQPQHF.

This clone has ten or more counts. The CDR3 protein is CASSFFDGQIGPPRNTIYF. DNA of the CDR3: TGTGCCAGCAGTTTCTTCGATGGACAGATCGGGCCACCCAGGAACACCATATATTTT. The chain has TRBV28 and TRBJ1-3; D is perhaps TRBD1 (6 bases). The V end was cut by 3 bases, the J end by 7 bases, with 28 bases between. CDR3 length: 19 amino acids. Per the germline V gene, CDR1 is MDHEN and CDR2 is SYDVKM.

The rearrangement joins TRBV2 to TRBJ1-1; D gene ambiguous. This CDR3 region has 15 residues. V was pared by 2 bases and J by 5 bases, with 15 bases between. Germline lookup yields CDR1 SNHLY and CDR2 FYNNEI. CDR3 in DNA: TGTGCCAGCAGTGAAATAGGAGGGCGAGGGACTGAAGCTTTCTTT. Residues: CASSEIGGRGTEAFF.

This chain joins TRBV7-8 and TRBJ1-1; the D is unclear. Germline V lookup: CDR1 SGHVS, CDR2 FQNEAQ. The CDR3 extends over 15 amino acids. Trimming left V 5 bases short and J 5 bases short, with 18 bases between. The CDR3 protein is CASSPKDRGGTEAFF. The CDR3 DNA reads TGTGCCAGCAGCCCAAAGGACCGGGGAGGAACTGAAGCTTTCTTT.

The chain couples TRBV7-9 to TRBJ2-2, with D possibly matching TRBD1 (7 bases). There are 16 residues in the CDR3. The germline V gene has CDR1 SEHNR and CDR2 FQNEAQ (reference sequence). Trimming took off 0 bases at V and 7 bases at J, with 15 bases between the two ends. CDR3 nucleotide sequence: TGTGCCAGCAGCTTAGCTCAGGGGGGCCTCGGCGGGGAGCTGTTTTTT. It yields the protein CASSLAQGGLGGELFF.

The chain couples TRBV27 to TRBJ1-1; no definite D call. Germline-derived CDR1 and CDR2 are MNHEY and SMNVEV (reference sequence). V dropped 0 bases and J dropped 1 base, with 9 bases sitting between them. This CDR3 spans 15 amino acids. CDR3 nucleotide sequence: TGTGCCAGCAGTTTATCTCAGACTGGGAACACTGAAGCTTTCTTT. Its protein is CASSLSQTGNTEAFF.

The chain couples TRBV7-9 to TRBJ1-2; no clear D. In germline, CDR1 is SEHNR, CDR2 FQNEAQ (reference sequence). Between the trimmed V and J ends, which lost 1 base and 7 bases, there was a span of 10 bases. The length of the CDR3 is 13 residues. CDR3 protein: CASSLEGRGGYTF. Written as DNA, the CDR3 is TGTGCCAGCAGCTTAGAAGGGCGGGGTGGCTACACCTTC. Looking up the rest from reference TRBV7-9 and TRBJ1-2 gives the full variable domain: DTGVSQNPRHKITKRGQNVTFRCDPISEHNRLYWYRQTLGQGPEFLTYFQNEAQLEKSRLLSDRFSAERPKGSFSTLEIQRTEQGDSAMYLCASSLEGRGGYTFGSGTRLTVV.

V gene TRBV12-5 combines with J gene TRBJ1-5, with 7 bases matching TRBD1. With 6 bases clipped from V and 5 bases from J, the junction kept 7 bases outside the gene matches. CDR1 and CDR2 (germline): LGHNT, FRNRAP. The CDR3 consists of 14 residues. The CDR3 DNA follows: TGTGCTAGTGGCTTTGACAGGGTCGATCAGCCCCAGCATTTT. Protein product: CASGFDRVDQPQHF.

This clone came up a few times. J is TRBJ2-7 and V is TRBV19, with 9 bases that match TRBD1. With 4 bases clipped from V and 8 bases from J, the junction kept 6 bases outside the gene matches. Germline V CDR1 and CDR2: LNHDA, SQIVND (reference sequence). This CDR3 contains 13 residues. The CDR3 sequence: CASSKGQGFQQYF. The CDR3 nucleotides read TGTGCCAGTAGTAAGGGACAGGGTTTCCAGCAGTACTTC.

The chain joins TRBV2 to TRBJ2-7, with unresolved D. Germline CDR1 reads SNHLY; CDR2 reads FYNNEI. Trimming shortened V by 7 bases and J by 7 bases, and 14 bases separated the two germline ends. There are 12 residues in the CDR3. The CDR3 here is CASTAGLQEQYF. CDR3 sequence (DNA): TGTGCCAGCACGGCAGGCTTACAAGAGCAGTACTTC.

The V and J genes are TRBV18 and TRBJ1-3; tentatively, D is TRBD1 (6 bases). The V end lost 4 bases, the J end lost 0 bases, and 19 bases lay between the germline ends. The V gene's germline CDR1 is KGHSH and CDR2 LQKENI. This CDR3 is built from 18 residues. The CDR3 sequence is CASSRAQTGGSSGNTIYF. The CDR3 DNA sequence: TGTGCCAGCTCACGAGCTCAGACAGGAGGTAGCTCTGGAAACACCATATATTTT.

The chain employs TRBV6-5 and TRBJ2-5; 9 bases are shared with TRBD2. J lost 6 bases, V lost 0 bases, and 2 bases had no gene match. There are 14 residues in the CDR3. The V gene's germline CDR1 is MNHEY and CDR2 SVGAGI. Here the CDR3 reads CASSYSASGKTQYF. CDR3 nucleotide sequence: TGTGCCAGCAGTTACTCGGCTAGCGGGAAGACCCAGTACTTC.

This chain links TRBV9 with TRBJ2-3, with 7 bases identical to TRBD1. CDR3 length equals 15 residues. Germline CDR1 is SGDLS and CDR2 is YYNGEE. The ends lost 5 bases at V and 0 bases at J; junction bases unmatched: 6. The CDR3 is CASSRTGQSTDTQYF. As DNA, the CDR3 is TGTGCCAGCAGTCGTACGGGACAGAGCACAGATACGCAGTATTTT.

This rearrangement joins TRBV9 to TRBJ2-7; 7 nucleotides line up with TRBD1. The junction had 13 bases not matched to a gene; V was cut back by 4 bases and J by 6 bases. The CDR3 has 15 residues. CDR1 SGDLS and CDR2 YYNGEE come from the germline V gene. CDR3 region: CASSFGQAKQGEQYF. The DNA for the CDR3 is TGTGCCAGCAGCTTCGGACAGGCTAAGCAGGGCGAGCAGTACTTC.

CDR3 sequence: CATGAWGYTF. The CDR3 DNA follows: TGTGCCACAGGGGCATGGGGCTACACCTTC. V and J are TRBV28 and TRBJ1-2; D is possibly TRBD1 (6 bases). Germline V gene sequence: CDR1 MDHEN, CDR2 SYDVKM. This CDR3 region has 10 residues. Deletions cut 10 bases from V and 8 bases from J, with 11 bases between.

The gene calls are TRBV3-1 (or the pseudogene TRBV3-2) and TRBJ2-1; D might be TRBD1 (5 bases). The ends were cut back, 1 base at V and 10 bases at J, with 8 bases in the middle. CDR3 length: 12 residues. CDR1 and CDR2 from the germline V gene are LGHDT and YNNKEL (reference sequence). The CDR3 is CASSQGGLEQFF. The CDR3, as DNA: TGTGCCAGCAGCCAAGGGGGCCTGGAGCAGTTCTTC.

The CDR3 DNA follows: TGTGCCAGCAGCGTCGCCCAGATGAACACTGAAGCTTTCTTT. It codes for CASSVAQMNTEAFF. The chain employs TRBV6-5 and TRBJ1-1; the D is unclear. Germline lookup yields CDR1 MNHEY and CDR2 SVGAGI. The CDR3 is 14 amino acids. Trimming pared 6 bases from V and 0 bases from J, leaving 11 bases between.

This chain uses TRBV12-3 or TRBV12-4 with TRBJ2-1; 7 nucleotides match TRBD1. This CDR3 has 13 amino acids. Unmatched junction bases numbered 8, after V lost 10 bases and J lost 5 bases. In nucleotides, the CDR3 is TGTGCCACAGGGACAGACCGAAACAATGAGCAGTTCTTC. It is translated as CATGTDRNNEQFF.